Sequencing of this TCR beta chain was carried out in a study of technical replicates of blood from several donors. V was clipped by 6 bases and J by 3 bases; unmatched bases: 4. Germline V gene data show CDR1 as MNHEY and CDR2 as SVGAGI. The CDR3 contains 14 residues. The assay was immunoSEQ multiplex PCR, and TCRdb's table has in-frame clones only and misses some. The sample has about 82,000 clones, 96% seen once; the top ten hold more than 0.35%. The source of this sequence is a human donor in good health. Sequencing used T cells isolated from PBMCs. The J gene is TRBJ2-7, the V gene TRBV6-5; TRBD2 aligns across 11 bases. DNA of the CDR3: TGTGCCAGCAGGGGACTAGCGGTACTCTACGAGCAGTACTTC. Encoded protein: CASRGLAVLYEQYF.